A single T cell receptor beta chain is shown here with its context. What antigen it recognizes has not been identified. Per-base quality was not reported, and no clone a single base away is much larger than it. CDR1 and CDR2, per the germline V gene, are SGHTA and FQGNSA. Reading from cysteine to phenylalanine, the CDR3 counts 17 amino acids. The DNA shown is the 51-base CDR3, in frame from base 1. Here V drops 5 bases and J drops 5 bases, and the junction holds 9 bases not matched to any gene. The data belong to a study of blood T cell repertoires in COVID-19 (dated by TCRdb to 2020 to 2021). Context from the whole study: The collaborator samples originated in the United States, Italy and Spain and spanned the acute and convalescent phases of COVID-19. Nearly every sample came with metadata listing a de-identified subject ID, COVID-19 status, age in years and sex. Where available, HLA class I and class II types were taken from metadata supplied by the sample provider and were not determined by assay-based typing. The samples were drawn from the first 160 participants of the ongoing ImmuneRACE study and from more than 1,000 subjects provided by 6 global collaborators. The material from the prospective study consisted of cDNA or gDNA derived from T cells, B-cell-depleted T cells, or PBMCs. Subjects who had been exposed to COVID-19, were actively infected with it, or had recovered from it provided the deeply sampled blood TCRbeta repertoires that made up the dataset. A freely available public database, intended as a resource for researchers studying the immune response to SARS-CoV-2, is where the repertoires were released.

Overall results and qualifications from the work: The quantity of clinical and demographic metadata differed by source and by participant and was supplied without curation.

TCRbeta CDR3 regions were amplified from genomic DNA using the immunoSEQ Assay, a bias-controlled multiplex PCR. From the authors' description of their analysis: Within the assay, amplification of reference gene primers was used to estimate how many nucleated cells each sample contained. To quantify the absolute abundance of each unique TCRbeta CDR3 rearrangement, sequence reads were collapsed and filtered. Productive Simpson clonality was computed per sample as the square root of Simpson's diversity index over productive rearrangements. The table was pulled from immuneACCESS by TCRdb, which kept in-frame rearrangements only. Such tables lose some clones; where checked, under half of the loss comes from unresolved V genes, and the rest has no known cause. V and J calls and clone size are copied from that table; D and trimming were computed from the DNA. Here the sample has approximately 200,000 clones; around 85% occur a single time. The top ten clonotypes cover around 19% of the sample.

Participants in the prospective study were enrolled through a virtual design, were aged about 18 to 89 years, and lived in fewer than 30 United States geographic areas. To assign participants to cohorts, the prospective study relied on clinical history that participants themselves reported in a screening survey and a study questionnaire. Recovered participants in ImmuneRACE Cohort 3 were defined by two consecutive negative NP/OP PCR tests, clearance by a healthcare professional, or resolution of symptoms. In the prospective study, whole blood, serum and a nasopharyngeal or oropharyngeal swab were collected from each participant by mobile phlebotomists. Additional blood draws and questionnaires over an approximately 2-month period could optionally be provided by prospective study participants. Before DNA extraction, prospective study blood samples were shipped either frozen or at room temperature.

The sequence was collected from a man in his forties who had recovered from COVID-19. The specimen was PBMCs or T cells enriched from blood (not recorded which). This sequence uses TRBV7-2 and TRBJ2-1; TRBD2 fits 13 bases in the junction. The DNA reads as follows: TGTGCCAGCAGCACCGGGACTAGCGGGAATCCCCACAATGAGCAGTTCTTC. Its product reads: CASSTGTSGNPHNEQFF.